Listed below are T cell receptor beta chains from one sample, sequenced in a study of CD8 T cells in ankylosing spondylitis. TCRdb recomputed calls from the 5' RACE reads with MiXCR, one row per CDR3 protein. This table holds around 890,000 distinct CDR3 sequences, 10% to 15% found once. Sequenced material: blood, either unsorted or a sorted T cell fraction (not recorded which). The source is a male donor with ankylosing spondylitis. Both conserved end residues are part of each CDR3. The D gene is left open where the match is weak. Not all rows give a size; the values are once, few, many and, for expanded clones, a class.

J: TRBJ2-2
size: -
V: TRBV20-1
D: TRBD1
CDR3: CSAPGQGNFMNTGELFF
DNA: TGCAGTGCTCCTGGACAGGGTAATTTTATGAACACCGGGGAGCTGTTTTTT

J: TRBJ1-1
size: few
V: TRBV28
D: -
CDR3: CASKVRRTNTEAFF
DNA: TGTGCCAGCAAAGTGAGGCGGACGAACACTGAAGCTTTCTTT

J: TRBJ2-1
size: few
V: TRBV4-2
D: TRBD1
CDR3: CASTSQTGGLGEQFF
DNA: TGTGCCAGCACAAGCCAGACAGGGGGGCTGGGAGAGCAGTTCTTC

J: TRBJ2-7
size: few
V: TRBV27
D: -
CDR3: CASSWSGLTYEQYF
DNA: TGTGCCAGCAGTTGGTCAGGGCTAACCTACGAGCAGTACTTC

J: TRBJ2-7
size: many
V: TRBV12-3/TRBV12-4
D: TRBD1
CDR3: CASSSRDSRKGEQYF
DNA: TGTGCCAGCAGTTCCCGGGACAGTCGGAAAGGCGAGCAGTACTTC

J: TRBJ2-2
size: few
V: TRBV27
D: -
CDR3: CASSLLTPVGAGELFF
DNA: TGTGCCAGCAGCCTTCTAACTCCAGTAGGAGCCGGGGAGCTGTTTTTT

J: TRBJ2-7
size: many
V: TRBV20-1
D: -
CDR3: CSAATGLAYEQYF
DNA: TGCAGTGCTGCTACGGGTCTTGCCTACGAGCAGTACTTC

J: TRBJ2-5
size: -
V: TRBV29-1
D: -
CDR3: CSVAGLAETKYF
DNA: TGCAGCGTTGCTGGTCTAGCAGAGACCAAGTACTTC

J: TRBJ2-1
size: few
V: TRBV7-2
D: TRBD1
CDR3: CASSLRRDSHYSYNEQFF
DNA: TGTGCCAGCAGCTTACGCCGGGACAGTCATTACTCCTACAATGAGCAGTTCTTC

J: TRBJ2-7
size: -
V: TRBV6-1
D: -
CDR3: CASSAPGRSSYEQYF
DNA: TGTGCCAGCAGTGCCCCTGGGCGGAGCTCCTACGAGCAGTACTTC

J: TRBJ2-5
size: few
V: TRBV6-5
D: TRBD1
CDR3: CASSFDRGREETQYF
DNA: TGTGCCAGCAGTTTCGACAGGGGGCGCGAGGAGACCCAGTACTTC

J: TRBJ2-3
size: many
V: TRBV20-1
D: -
CDR3: CSASFPSTDTQYF
DNA: TGCAGTGCTAGTTTCCCCAGCACAGATACGCAGTATTTT

J: TRBJ1-1
size: few
V: TRBV4-1
D: TRBD1
CDR3: CASSRQGPARGTEAFF
DNA: TGCGCCAGCAGCCGACAGGGGCCGGCAAGAGGCACTGAAGCTTTCTTT

J: TRBJ2-5
size: many
V: TRBV29-1
D: TRBD2
CDR3: CSVGGRPQETQYF
DNA: TGCAGCGTTGGCGGGAGACCTCAAGAGACCCAGTACTTC

J: TRBJ2-5
size: many
V: TRBV20-1
D: TRBD2
CDR3: CSARYLAGETQYF
DNA: TGCAGTGCTAGATATCTAGCGGGAGAGACCCAGTACTTC

J: TRBJ1-2
size: few
V: TRBV20-1
D: -
CDR3: CSARQTVNYGYTF
DNA: TGCAGTGCTCGGCAGACAGTAAACTATGGCTACACCTTC

J: TRBJ2-3
size: few
V: TRBV5-1
D: -
CDR3: CASSLVGGASEDTQYF
DNA: TGCGCCAGCAGCTTGGTAGGGGGGGCGAGTGAAGATACGCAGTATTTT

J: TRBJ1-1
size: -
V: TRBV7-9
D: -
CDR3: CASSTGRAEDTEAFF
DNA: TGTGCCAGCAGCACGGGCAGGGCGGAGGACACTGAAGCTTTCTTT

J: TRBJ2-3
size: few
V: TRBV20-1
D: TRBD1
CDR3: CSALTGKIGDTQYF
DNA: TGCAGTGCTCTGACAGGGAAAATTGGAGATACGCAGTATTTT

J: TRBJ1-2
size: -
V: TRBV7-9
D: -
CDR3: CASSRPPEGYTF
DNA: TGTGCCAGCAGCCGACCTCCCGAGGGCTACACCTTC

J: TRBJ2-7
size: few
V: TRBV20-1
D: TRBD2
CDR3: CSAREASGDYYEQYF
DNA: TGCAGTGCTAGGGAGGCTAGCGGAGACTACTACGAGCAGTACTTC

J: TRBJ2-1
size: -
V: TRBV27
D: TRBD1
CDR3: CASSFRSGGTGGNEQFF
DNA: TGTGCCAGCAGTTTCCGATCTGGGGGGACAGGGGGCAATGAGCAGTTCTTC